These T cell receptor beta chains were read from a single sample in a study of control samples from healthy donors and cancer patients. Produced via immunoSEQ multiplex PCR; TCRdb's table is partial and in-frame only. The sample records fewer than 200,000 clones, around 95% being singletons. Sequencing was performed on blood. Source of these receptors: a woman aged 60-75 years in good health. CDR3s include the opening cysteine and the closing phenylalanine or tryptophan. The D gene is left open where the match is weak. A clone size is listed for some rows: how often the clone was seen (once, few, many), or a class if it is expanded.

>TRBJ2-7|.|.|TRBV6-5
TGTGCCAGCAGTTACTCCGGCGGGGCCTCCTACGAGCAGTACTTC
CASSYSGGASYEQYF
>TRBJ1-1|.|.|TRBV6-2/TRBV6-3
TGTGCCAGCAGTCCCCGGGGGCAGGGGAACACTGAAGCTTTCTTT
CASSPRGQGNTEAFF
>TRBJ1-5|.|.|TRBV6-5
TGTGCCAGCAGTTACAAACAGGGAAATCAGCCCCAGCATTTT
CASSYKQGNQPQHF
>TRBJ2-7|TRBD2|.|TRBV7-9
TGTGCCAGCAGCTCCGGCGACGGGACTATAGCGTACGAGCAGTACTTC
CASSSGDGTIAYEQYF
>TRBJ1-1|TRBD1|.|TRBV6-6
TGTGCGGGGGGGCAGGGGGCCCGAAACACTGAAGCTTTCTTT
CAGGQGARNTEAFF
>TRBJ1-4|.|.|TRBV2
TGTGCCAGCGCCCCCGGGACAACTAATGAAAAACTGTTTTTT
CASAPGTTNEKLFF
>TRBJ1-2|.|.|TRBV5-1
TGCGCCAGCAGCTTGGCCGGACAGCTCTCTGAGAGGAGCTACACCTTC
CASSLAGQLSERSYTF
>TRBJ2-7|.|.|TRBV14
TGTGCCAGCAGCCAAACAATGGGCCCCTACGAGCAGTACTTC
CASSQTMGPYEQYF
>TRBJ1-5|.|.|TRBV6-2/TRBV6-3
TGTGCCAGCAGTTTCGGGGCCTGGAATCAGCCCCAGCATTTT
CASSFGAWNQPQHF
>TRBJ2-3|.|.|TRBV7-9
TGTGCCAGCAGCTTATCGGGCAGCACAGATACGCAGTATTTT
CASSLSGSTDTQYF
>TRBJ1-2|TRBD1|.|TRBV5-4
TGTGCCAGCAGCCGGCCGGGACAGGGGATGGGGGGCTACACCTTC
CASSRPGQGMGGYTF
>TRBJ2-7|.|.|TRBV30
TGTGCCTGGAGGGATCGCAACGAGCAGTACTTC
CAWRDRNEQYF
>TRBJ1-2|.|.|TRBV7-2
TGTGCCAGCAGCTTAGGCAGGGGCAACTTTAAGGATGGCTACACCTTC
CASSLGRGNFKDGYTF
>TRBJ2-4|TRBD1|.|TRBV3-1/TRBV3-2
TGTGCCAGCAGCCGCGTGACAGGGGGCGGCGGAAACATTCAGTACTTC
CASSRVTGGGGNIQYF
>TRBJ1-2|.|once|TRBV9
TGTGCCAGCAGCGCGGGACTCGGCTATGGCTACACCTTC
CASSAGLGYGYTF
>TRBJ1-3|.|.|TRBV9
TGTGCCAGCAGTGGAGGGAGCTCTGGAAACACCATATATTTT
CASSGGSSGNTIYF
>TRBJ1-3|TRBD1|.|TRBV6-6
TGTGCCAGCAGTTACTCGGGGACAGGGTCGAACACCATATATTTT
CASSYSGTGSNTIYF
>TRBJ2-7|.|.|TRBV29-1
TGCAGCGTTGAACGAGGGGCGGGGAACGAGCAGTACTTC
CSVERGAGNEQYF
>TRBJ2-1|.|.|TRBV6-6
TGTGCCAGCAGAGACATCGAGCAGTTCTTC
CASRDIEQFF
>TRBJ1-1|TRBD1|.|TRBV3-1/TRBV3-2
TGTGCCAGCAGCCCAACAGGGGGTTGGACTGAAGCTTTCTTT
CASSPTGGWTEAFF
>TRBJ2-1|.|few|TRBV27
TGTGCCAGCAGTTCCCACAATGAGCAGTTCTTC
CASSSHNEQFF
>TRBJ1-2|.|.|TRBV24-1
TGTGCCACCAGCGACAGTAACTATGGCTACACCTTC
CATSDSNYGYTF
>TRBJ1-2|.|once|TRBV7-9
TGTGCCAGCAGCTCGTCTTTTGGAGGGTATGGCTACACCTTC
CASSSSFGGYGYTF
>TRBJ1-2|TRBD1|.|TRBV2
TGTGCCAGCAGAGGCGGGACAGGGGATTGGCTTAACTATGGCTACACCTTC
CASRGGTGDWLNYGYTF
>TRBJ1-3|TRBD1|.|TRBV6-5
TGTGCCAGCAGTCGACAGGGGTGGGGAAACACCATATATTTT
CASSRQGWGNTIYF
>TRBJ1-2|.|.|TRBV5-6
TGTGCCAGCAGCTCTGTTCAGGGCTACACCTTC
CASSSVQGYTF